The 5 T cell receptor beta chains reported below all come from one sample, sequenced in a study of OX40 agonist ivuxolimab in advanced cancers. The table came from immunoSEQ multiplex PCR; TCRdb's copy has only in-frame clones and leaves some out. The sample shows about 160,000 clones, 94% of them seen only once. The input for sequencing was CD4+ or CD8+ T cells sorted from blood, taken in a trial of the OX40 agonist ivuxolimab. The receptors originated from an adult with an advanced solid tumor such as melanoma, head and neck, liver or kidney cancer.

The V gene is TRBV19, the J gene TRBJ2-7, with D maybe TRBD2 (6 bases). Germline CDR1 and CDR2: LNHDA and SQIVND (reference sequence). Trimming shortened V by 1 base and J by 2 bases, and 9 bases separated the two germline ends. The CDR3 has 14 amino acids. The DNA for the CDR3 is TGTGCCAGTAGTATAGTGGAGGGGCCCTACGAGCAGTACTTC. Amino acid sequence: CASSIVEGPYEQYF.

The count of this clone is one. This chain joins TRBV5-1 and TRBJ1-1; D gene ambiguous. The V and J ends lost 2 bases and 1 base respectively, with 12 bases between them. Germline V gene sequence: CDR1 SGHRS, CDR2 YFSETQ. This CDR3 spans 15 amino acids. This CDR3 is CASSLIDLPNTEAFF. For the CDR3, the DNA is TGCGCCAGCAGCTTAATTGATTTGCCGAACACTGAAGCTTTCTTT. Filled out from reference TRBV5-1 and TRBJ1-1, the complete variable domain reads KAGVTQTPRYLIKTRGQQVTLSCSPISGHRSVSWYQQTPGQGLQFLFEYFSETQRNKGNFPGRFSGRQFSNSRSEMNVSTLELGDSALYLCASSLIDLPNTEAFFGQGTRLTVV.

This clone showed up just once. The chain joins TRBV5-4 to TRBJ2-3, with TRBD2 matching over 11 bases. V was pared by 4 bases and J by 8 bases, with 9 bases of the junction left unmatched. CDR1 is SGHNT and CDR2 is YYREEE in the germline V gene (reference sequence). This CDR3 spans 15 amino acids. The CDR3 DNA reads TGTGCCAGCAGCGCCGGGGGACTAGCGGAAGGTACGCAGTATTTT. This gives the protein CASSAGGLAEGTQYF.

V gene TRBV7-2 combines with J gene TRBJ1-5; D perhaps matches TRBD1 (6 bases). The CDR3 covers 15 residues. Germline V CDR1 and CDR2: SGHTA, FQGNSA. Trimming took 4 bases from V and 0 from J, leaving 10 bases between them. The CDR3 bases are TGTGCCAGCAGCTCAGGGGACTATAGCAATCAGCCCCAGCATTTT. Its protein is CASSSGDYSNQPQHF.

V is TRBV5-1 and J is TRBJ2-7, with 9 bases that match TRBD1. The V gene's germline CDR1 is SGHRS and CDR2 YFSETQ. Unmatched junction bases numbered 8, after V lost 3 bases and J lost 4 bases. This CDR3 contains 15 residues. The CDR3 sequence is CASSSPRDREYEQYF. CDR3 nucleotide sequence: TGCGCCAGCAGCTCTCCCCGGGACAGGGAGTACGAGCAGTACTTC.